Reported below is one T cell receptor beta chain. Its cognate antigen is unknown. Per the germline V gene, CDR1 is LGHNA and CDR2 is YSLEER. The CDR3 extends over 17 amino acids. V was pared by 4 bases and J by 4 bases, with 6 bases of the junction left unmatched. The PCR was carried out with 60 Vbeta primers and 13 Jbeta primers. Profiled with immunoSEQ multiplex PCR; TCRdb holds only in-frame clones, not every one. The sample shows about 140,000 clones, approximately 8.9% of them seen only once. At the time of sampling, donors were nominally healthy, though unrecorded immune exposures were likely. These data belong to a study of cytomegalovirus exposure and HLA in healthy donors. Study-level points and caveats: Most observed TCR sequences were rare, whereas some public TCRs were detected in many donors. Later on, an analysis showed TCR association rates differing by HLA locus, with DRB1 the most and HLA-C the fewest. TCR beta V- and J-gene trimming was later associated with a missense DCLRE1C variant.

V and J are TRBV4-3 and TRBJ2-2; 13 positions agree with TRBD2. This TCR derives from a middle-aged woman in good health and CMV-seropositive. Sequencing was carried out using PBMCs. This chain's CDR3 is CASSPLAGGLSTGELFF. The CDR3 DNA sequence: TGCGCCAGCAGCCCACTAGCGGGGGGGCTAAGCACCGGGGAGCTGTTTTTT.